These T cell receptor beta chains were read from a single sample in a study of T cell responses to AZD1222 COVID-19 vaccine. Libraries were prepared by immunoSEQ multiplex PCR; TCRdb keeps only in-frame clonotypes and omits some of them. In the table there are 100,000 to 140,000 clones, around 89% of which are singletons. The sequencing used peripheral blood, collected on day 0 of AZD1222 vaccination. The receptors shown here come from an adult in good health. Both conserved end residues are part of each CDR3. A D gene is named only where the DNA matches it firmly. Only part of the rows carry a size: once, few, many, or a class if the clone is expanded.

j_gene: TRBJ1-2; d_gene: NA; v_gene: TRBV28; abundance: NA; CDR3nt: TGTGCCAGCAGCTACGGACAGTCAAACTATGGCTACACCTTC; CDR3aa: CASSYGQSNYGYTF
j_gene: TRBJ1-5; d_gene: NA; v_gene: TRBV28; abundance: few; CDR3nt: TGTGCCAGCAGTTTCATTGGGGTGGGGAATCAGCCCCAGCATTTT; CDR3aa: CASSFIGVGNQPQHF
j_gene: TRBJ1-3; d_gene: NA; v_gene: TRBV18; abundance: NA; CDR3nt: TGTGCCAGCTCACCTCAGGGTGGACGGACTGGAAACACCATATATTTT; CDR3aa: CASSPQGGRTGNTIYF
j_gene: TRBJ2-3; d_gene: TRBD2; v_gene: TRBV3-1/TRBV3-2; abundance: NA; CDR3nt: TGTGCCAGCAGCCATGATAGCGGGAGGTCCTGGACAGATACGCAGTATTTT; CDR3aa: CASSHDSGRSWTDTQYF
j_gene: TRBJ1-2; d_gene: NA; v_gene: TRBV10-3; abundance: few; CDR3nt: TGTGCCATCAGTGAGTCCGTGTACTATGGCTACACCTTC; CDR3aa: CAISESVYYGYTF
j_gene: TRBJ2-3; d_gene: TRBD2; v_gene: TRBV3-1/TRBV3-2; abundance: NA; CDR3nt: TGTGCCAGCAGCCAATCAGCGGGAGGGCCCACAGATACGCAGTATTTT; CDR3aa: CASSQSAGGPTDTQYF
j_gene: TRBJ1-4; d_gene: NA; v_gene: TRBV5-6; abundance: NA; CDR3nt: TGTGCCAGCAGCTTGGAAAGGAGCAATGAAAAACTGTTTTTT; CDR3aa: CASSLERSNEKLFF
j_gene: TRBJ2-7; d_gene: NA; v_gene: TRBV5-1; abundance: NA; CDR3nt: TGCGCCAGCAGCTTGGACACCACCTACGAGCAGTACTTC; CDR3aa: CASSLDTTYEQYF
j_gene: TRBJ2-3; d_gene: NA; v_gene: TRBV28; abundance: NA; CDR3nt: TGTGCCAGCAGTTCCCCCCCCATAGGGGATCATACGCAGTATTTT; CDR3aa: CASSSPPIGDHTQYF
j_gene: TRBJ1-5; d_gene: NA; v_gene: TRBV28; abundance: NA; CDR3nt: TGTGCCAGCAGTCTCAGTGTAAGGGTGGGGAGTCAGCCCCAGCATTTT; CDR3aa: CASSLSVRVGSQPQHF
j_gene: TRBJ2-3; d_gene: NA; v_gene: TRBV7-2; abundance: NA; CDR3nt: TGTGCCAGCAGCCTAGTAGGGGGGCTCAGCACAGATACGCAGTATTTT; CDR3aa: CASSLVGGLSTDTQYF
j_gene: TRBJ2-3; d_gene: NA; v_gene: TRBV7-2; abundance: NA; CDR3nt: TGTGCCAGCAGCCTTGGGCGCGGTCGTTTTTATACGCAGTATTTT; CDR3aa: CASSLGRGRFYTQYF
j_gene: TRBJ2-3; d_gene: TRBD2; v_gene: TRBV6-5; abundance: NA; CDR3nt: TGTGCCAGCAACGTAGCGGGAGCTGTAGATACGCAGTATTTT; CDR3aa: CASNVAGAVDTQYF
j_gene: TRBJ1-1; d_gene: NA; v_gene: TRBV9; abundance: NA; CDR3nt: TGTGCCAGCAGCGCCCCTCCGGGTGAAGCTTTCTTT; CDR3aa: CASSAPPGEAFF
j_gene: TRBJ2-1; d_gene: TRBD2; v_gene: TRBV7-2; abundance: NA; CDR3nt: TGTGCCAGCAGCTTAGGGGTTAGCGGGAGTTTCAATGAGCAGTTCTTC; CDR3aa: CASSLGVSGSFNEQFF
j_gene: TRBJ2-3; d_gene: TRBD2; v_gene: TRBV6-2/TRBV6-3; abundance: NA; CDR3nt: TGTGCCAGCAGTTACTCGATTGATCCACTAGCGTCAGCAACAGATACGCAGTATTTT; CDR3aa: CASSYSIDPLASATDTQYF
j_gene: TRBJ2-1; d_gene: TRBD2; v_gene: TRBV28; abundance: NA; CDR3nt: TGTGCCAGCAGTTCTAGCGGGGACTCCTACAATGAGCAGTTCTTC; CDR3aa: CASSSSGDSYNEQFF
j_gene: TRBJ1-1; d_gene: TRBD1; v_gene: TRBV29-1; abundance: NA; CDR3nt: TGCAGCGTTGCAGGCCGCCCGACAGGGGGCGTGAACACTGAAGCTTTCTTT; CDR3aa: CSVAGRPTGGVNTEAFF
j_gene: TRBJ1-2; d_gene: NA; v_gene: TRBV6-2/TRBV6-3; abundance: few; CDR3nt: TGTGCCAGCAGTTACTTTACCGGGGGCTACACCTTC; CDR3aa: CASSYFTGGYTF
j_gene: TRBJ2-1; d_gene: TRBD2; v_gene: TRBV7-8; abundance: NA; CDR3nt: TGTGCCAGCAGCTTAGTTACAGGACTAGCGTCCCTCAATGAGCAGTTCTTC; CDR3aa: CASSLVTGLASLNEQFF
j_gene: TRBJ2-2; d_gene: TRBD2; v_gene: TRBV5-1; abundance: NA; CDR3nt: TGCGCCAGCAGCTTAGGCGGGAGAACCAGGGAGCTGTTTTTT; CDR3aa: CASSLGGRTRELFF
j_gene: TRBJ2-7; d_gene: TRBD2; v_gene: TRBV6-2/TRBV6-3; abundance: NA; CDR3nt: TGTGCCAGCAGTTACTCGACTAGCGGGAGAAAAGATTACGAGCAGTACTTC; CDR3aa: CASSYSTSGRKDYEQYF
j_gene: TRBJ2-7; d_gene: NA; v_gene: TRBV5-4; abundance: NA; CDR3nt: TGTGCCAGCAGCTTGGAGGCGGGGCGAGAATACGAGCAGTACTTC; CDR3aa: CASSLEAGREYEQYF
j_gene: TRBJ2-7; d_gene: TRBD2; v_gene: TRBV7-2; abundance: few; CDR3nt: TGTGCCAGCAGCTTGGGACTAGCGGGAGAGCAGTACTTC; CDR3aa: CASSLGLAGEQYF
j_gene: TRBJ2-4; d_gene: NA; v_gene: TRBV7-2; abundance: NA; CDR3nt: TGTGCCAGCAGCTCCGGGGTAGCCAAAAACATTCAGTACTTC; CDR3aa: CASSSGVAKNIQYF
j_gene: TRBJ1-2; d_gene: NA; v_gene: TRBV4-3; abundance: NA; CDR3nt: TGCGCCAGCAGCCAAGAAGGGGAGGGGTGGTATGGCTACACCTTC; CDR3aa: CASSQEGEGWYGYTF
j_gene: TRBJ2-7; d_gene: TRBD2; v_gene: TRBV6-2/TRBV6-3; abundance: NA; CDR3nt: TGTGCCAGCAGTTACCACGCGGGAGGGGTCGAGCAGTACTTC; CDR3aa: CASSYHAGGVEQYF
j_gene: TRBJ2-4; d_gene: NA; v_gene: TRBV6-6; abundance: NA; CDR3nt: TGTGCCAGCAGCTATGGGGTCCAGAAAAACATTCAGTACTTC; CDR3aa: CASSYGVQKNIQYF
j_gene: TRBJ2-3; d_gene: NA; v_gene: TRBV3-1/TRBV3-2; abundance: NA; CDR3nt: TGTGCCAGCAGCAGGGCAGATACGCAGTATTTT; CDR3aa: CASSRADTQYF
j_gene: TRBJ1-5; d_gene: NA; v_gene: TRBV6-2/TRBV6-3; abundance: NA; CDR3nt: TGTGCCAGCAGTCCCTACGTGGGCAATCAGCCCCAGCATTTT; CDR3aa: CASSPYVGNQPQHF
j_gene: TRBJ1-2; d_gene: NA; v_gene: TRBV19; abundance: NA; CDR3nt: TGTGCCAGTAGTATAAGGAGGGGTGCGAATGGCTACACCTTC; CDR3aa: CASSIRRGANGYTF
j_gene: TRBJ1-2; d_gene: NA; v_gene: TRBV6-5; abundance: NA; CDR3nt: TGTGCCAGCAGGGACAGTAGCGGCTACACCTTC; CDR3aa: CASRDSSGYTF
j_gene: TRBJ2-2; d_gene: TRBD1; v_gene: TRBV28; abundance: NA; CDR3nt: TGTGCCAGCAGTCCCCCGACGGGGACAGTCACCGGGGAGCTGTTTTTT; CDR3aa: CASSPPTGTVTGELFF
j_gene: TRBJ2-2; d_gene: NA; v_gene: TRBV5-1; abundance: NA; CDR3nt: TGCGCCAGCAGCTGGGGGGGACAGAACACCGGGGAGCTGTTTTTT; CDR3aa: CASSWGGQNTGELFF
j_gene: TRBJ2-7; d_gene: NA; v_gene: TRBV20-1; abundance: NA; CDR3nt: TGCAGTGCTAGTTCGGATTTTAGCCGGTACTTC; CDR3aa: CSASSDFSRYF
j_gene: TRBJ2-7; d_gene: TRBD1; v_gene: TRBV25-1; abundance: NA; CDR3nt: TGTGCCAGCAAAGTCACAGGGGGTACGGACGAGCAGTACTTC; CDR3aa: CASKVTGGTDEQYF
j_gene: TRBJ1-5; d_gene: NA; v_gene: TRBV4-1; abundance: NA; CDR3nt: TGCGCCAGCAGCCAAGGGGACCGCGGTGATCAGCCCCAGCATTTT; CDR3aa: CASSQGDRGDQPQHF
j_gene: TRBJ2-7; d_gene: TRBD2; v_gene: TRBV28; abundance: NA; CDR3nt: TGTGCCAGCAGTTCGACTAGCGGAAGGGTAGGCGAGCAGTACTTC; CDR3aa: CASSSTSGRVGEQYF
j_gene: TRBJ1-2; d_gene: NA; v_gene: TRBV6-2/TRBV6-3; abundance: once; CDR3nt: TGTGCCAGCAGTTATCTGCCAGGGAGTGGCTACACCTTC; CDR3aa: CASSYLPGSGYTF
j_gene: TRBJ2-1; d_gene: NA; v_gene: TRBV7-7; abundance: NA; CDR3nt: TGTGCCAGCAGCCAGGGCGGGGTATCCTACAATGAGCAGTTCTTC; CDR3aa: CASSQGGVSYNEQFF
j_gene: TRBJ1-2; d_gene: NA; v_gene: TRBV12-3/TRBV12-4; abundance: NA; CDR3nt: TGTGCCAGCAGTAGACCCTCCCTCAGCTACACCTTC; CDR3aa: CASSRPSLSYTF
j_gene: TRBJ2-2; d_gene: NA; v_gene: TRBV5-6; abundance: NA; CDR3nt: TGTGCCAGCAGCTTGGGCCGTTGGACAGTCACCGGGGAGCTGTTTTTT; CDR3aa: CASSLGRWTVTGELFF
j_gene: TRBJ1-4; d_gene: NA; v_gene: TRBV12-3/TRBV12-4; abundance: NA; CDR3nt: TGTGCCAGCAGCCGCGACAGCATTGAAAAACTGTTTTTT; CDR3aa: CASSRDSIEKLFF
j_gene: TRBJ1-3; d_gene: TRBD1; v_gene: TRBV28; abundance: NA; CDR3nt: TGTGCCAGCAGACCATCCGACAGGGGGCCTGGAAACACCATATATTTT; CDR3aa: CASRPSDRGPGNTIYF
j_gene: TRBJ1-2; d_gene: TRBD1; v_gene: TRBV7-2; abundance: NA; CDR3nt: TGTGCCAGCAGCCTGACAGGGGGCGGTGGCTACACCTTC; CDR3aa: CASSLTGGGGYTF
j_gene: TRBJ2-7; d_gene: NA; v_gene: TRBV28; abundance: NA; CDR3nt: TGTGCCAGCAGTCTTACCGGGGCGGTCTCCTACGAGCAGTACTTC; CDR3aa: CASSLTGAVSYEQYF
j_gene: TRBJ1-4; d_gene: NA; v_gene: TRBV5-1; abundance: NA; CDR3nt: TGCGCCAGCAGATTAGGGGAGAAACTGTTTTTT; CDR3aa: CASRLGEKLFF
j_gene: TRBJ1-2; d_gene: NA; v_gene: TRBV6-2/TRBV6-3; abundance: NA; CDR3nt: TGTGCCAGCAGTTACAGGGACGGAGGCTACACCTTC; CDR3aa: CASSYRDGGYTF
j_gene: TRBJ2-7; d_gene: NA; v_gene: TRBV7-2; abundance: NA; CDR3nt: TGTGCCAGCAGCTTAGTTCCGGGGTTCTACGAGCAGTACTTC; CDR3aa: CASSLVPGFYEQYF
j_gene: TRBJ2-1; d_gene: TRBD2; v_gene: TRBV10-3; abundance: NA; CDR3nt: TGTGCCATCAGTGACGTCGTGACTAGCGGGAGTGTGGATGAGCAGTTCTTC; CDR3aa: CAISDVVTSGSVDEQFF